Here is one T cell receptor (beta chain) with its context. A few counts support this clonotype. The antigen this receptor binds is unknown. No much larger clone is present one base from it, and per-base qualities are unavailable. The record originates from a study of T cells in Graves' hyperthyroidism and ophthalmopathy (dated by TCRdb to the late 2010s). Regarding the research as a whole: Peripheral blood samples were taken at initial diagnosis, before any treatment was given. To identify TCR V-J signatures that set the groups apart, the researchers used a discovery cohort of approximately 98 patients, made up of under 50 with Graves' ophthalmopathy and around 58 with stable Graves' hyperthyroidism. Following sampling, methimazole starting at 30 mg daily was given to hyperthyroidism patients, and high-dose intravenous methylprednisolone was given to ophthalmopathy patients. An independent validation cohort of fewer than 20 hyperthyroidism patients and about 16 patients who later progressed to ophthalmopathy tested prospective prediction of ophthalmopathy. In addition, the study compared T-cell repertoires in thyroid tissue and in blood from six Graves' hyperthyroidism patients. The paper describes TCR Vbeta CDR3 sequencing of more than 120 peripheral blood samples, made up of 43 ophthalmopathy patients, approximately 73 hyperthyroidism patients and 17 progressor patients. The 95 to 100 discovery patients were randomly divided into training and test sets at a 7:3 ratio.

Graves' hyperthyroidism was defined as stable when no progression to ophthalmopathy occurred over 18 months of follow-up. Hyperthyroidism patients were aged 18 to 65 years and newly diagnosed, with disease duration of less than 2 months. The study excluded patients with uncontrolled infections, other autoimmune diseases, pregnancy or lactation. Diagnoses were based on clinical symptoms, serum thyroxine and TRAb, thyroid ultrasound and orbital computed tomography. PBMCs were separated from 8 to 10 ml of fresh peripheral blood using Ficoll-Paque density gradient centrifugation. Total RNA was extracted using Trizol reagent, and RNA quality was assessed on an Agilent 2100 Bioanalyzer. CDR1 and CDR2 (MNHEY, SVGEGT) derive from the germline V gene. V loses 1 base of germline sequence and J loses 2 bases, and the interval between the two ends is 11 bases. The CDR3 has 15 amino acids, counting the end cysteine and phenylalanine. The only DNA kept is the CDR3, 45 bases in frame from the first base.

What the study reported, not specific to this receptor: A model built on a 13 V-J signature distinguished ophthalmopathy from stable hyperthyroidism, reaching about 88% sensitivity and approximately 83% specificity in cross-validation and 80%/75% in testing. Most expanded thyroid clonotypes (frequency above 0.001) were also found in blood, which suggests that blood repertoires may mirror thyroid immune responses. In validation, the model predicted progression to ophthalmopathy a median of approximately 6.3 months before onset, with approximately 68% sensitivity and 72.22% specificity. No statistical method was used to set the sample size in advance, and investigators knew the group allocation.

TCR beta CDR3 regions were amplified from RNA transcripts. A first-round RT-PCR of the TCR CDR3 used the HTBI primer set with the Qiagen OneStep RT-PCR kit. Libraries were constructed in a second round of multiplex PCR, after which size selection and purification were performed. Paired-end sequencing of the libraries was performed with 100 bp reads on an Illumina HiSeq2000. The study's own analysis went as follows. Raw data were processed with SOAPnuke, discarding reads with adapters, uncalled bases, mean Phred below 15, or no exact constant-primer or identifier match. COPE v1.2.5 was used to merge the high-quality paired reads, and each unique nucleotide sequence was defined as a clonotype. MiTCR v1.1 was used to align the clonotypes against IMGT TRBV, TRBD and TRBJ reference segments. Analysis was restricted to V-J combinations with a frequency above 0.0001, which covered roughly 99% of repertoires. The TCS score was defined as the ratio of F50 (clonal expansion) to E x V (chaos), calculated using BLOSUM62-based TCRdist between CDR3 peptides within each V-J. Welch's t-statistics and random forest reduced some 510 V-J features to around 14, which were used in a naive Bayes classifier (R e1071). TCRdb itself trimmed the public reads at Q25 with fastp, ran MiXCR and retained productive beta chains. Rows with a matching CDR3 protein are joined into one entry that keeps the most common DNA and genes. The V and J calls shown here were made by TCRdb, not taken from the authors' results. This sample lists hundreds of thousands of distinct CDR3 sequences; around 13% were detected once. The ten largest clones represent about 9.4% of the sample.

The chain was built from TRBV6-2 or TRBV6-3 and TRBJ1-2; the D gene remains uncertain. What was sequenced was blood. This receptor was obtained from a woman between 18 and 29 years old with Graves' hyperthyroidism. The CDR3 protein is CASSYFQGSNYGYTF. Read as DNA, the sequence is TGTGCCAGCAGTTACTTCCAAGGGTCGAACTATGGCTACACCTTC.